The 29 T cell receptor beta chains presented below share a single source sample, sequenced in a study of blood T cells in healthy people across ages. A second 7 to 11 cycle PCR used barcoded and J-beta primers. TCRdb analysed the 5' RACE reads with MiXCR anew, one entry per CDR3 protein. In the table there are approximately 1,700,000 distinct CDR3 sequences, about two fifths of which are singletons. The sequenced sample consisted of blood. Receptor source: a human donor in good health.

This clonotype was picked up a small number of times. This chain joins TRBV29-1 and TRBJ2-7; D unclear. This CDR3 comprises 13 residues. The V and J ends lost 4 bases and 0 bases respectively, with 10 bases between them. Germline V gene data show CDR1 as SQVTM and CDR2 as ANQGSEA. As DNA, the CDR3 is TGCAGCGTTGGACGGAGCCTCTCCTACGAGCAGTACTTC. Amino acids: CSVGRSLSYEQYF.

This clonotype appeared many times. CDR3 region: CSAPSYNEQFF. Here the CDR3 DNA reads TGCAGTGCTCCTTCCTACAATGAGCAGTTCTTC. The gene calls are TRBV20-1 and TRBJ2-1; D remains ambiguous. This CDR3 is 11 amino acids long. Trimming took 5 bases from V and 1 from J, leaving 3 bases between them. From germline, CDR1 is DFQATT and CDR2 SNEGSKA (reference sequence).

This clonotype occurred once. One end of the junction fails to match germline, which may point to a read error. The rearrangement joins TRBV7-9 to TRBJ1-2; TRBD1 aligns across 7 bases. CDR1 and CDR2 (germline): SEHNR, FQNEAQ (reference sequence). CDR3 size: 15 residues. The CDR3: CASTLAGRGSYDYTF. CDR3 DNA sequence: TGTGCCAGCACCCTAGCGGGCAGGGGGTCCTATGACTACACCTTC. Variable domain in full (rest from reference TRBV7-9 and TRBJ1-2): DTGVSQNPRHKITKRGQNVTFRCDPISEHNRLYWYRQTLGQGPEFLTYFQNEAQLEKSRLLSDRFSAERPKGSFSTLEIQRTEQGDSAMYLCASTLAGRGSYDYTFGSGTRLTVV.

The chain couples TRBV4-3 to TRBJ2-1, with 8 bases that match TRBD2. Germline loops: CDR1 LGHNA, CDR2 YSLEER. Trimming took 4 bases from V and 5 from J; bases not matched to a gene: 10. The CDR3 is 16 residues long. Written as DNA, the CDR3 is TGCGCCAGCAGCCCAAACGGGGGCGGGGGGAACAATGAGCAGTTCTTC. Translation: CASSPNGGGGNNEQFF.

CDR3 nucleotide sequence: TGTGCCAGCCGAAAAGGGATTTTTCCGAACATTCAGTACTTC. As protein: CASRKGIFPNIQYF. This chain connects TRBV2 to TRBJ2-4; no firm D call. CDR1 and CDR2 (germline): SNHLY, FYNNEI. The V end was cut by 8 bases, the J end by 7 bases, with 18 bases between. The CDR3 sequence is 14 residues long.

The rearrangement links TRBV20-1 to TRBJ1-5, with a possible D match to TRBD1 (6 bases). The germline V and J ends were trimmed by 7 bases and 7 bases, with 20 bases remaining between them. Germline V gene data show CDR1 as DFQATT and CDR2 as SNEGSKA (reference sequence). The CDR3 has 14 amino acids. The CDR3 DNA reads TGCAGTGGAGCCGGGGTAACAGGGACCCAGCCCCAGCATTTT. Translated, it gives CSGAGVTGTQPQHF.

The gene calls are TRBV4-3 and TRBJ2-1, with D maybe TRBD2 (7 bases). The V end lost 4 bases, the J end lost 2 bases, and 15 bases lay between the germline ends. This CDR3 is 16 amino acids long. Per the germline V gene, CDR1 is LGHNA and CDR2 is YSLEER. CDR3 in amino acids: CASSLYGGTTYNEQFF. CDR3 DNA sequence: TGCGCCAGCAGCCTATACGGGGGGACAACCTACAATGAGCAGTTCTTC.

The CDR3 DNA follows: TGCAGTGCTAGTGTGGGAAACACAGATACGCAGTATTTT. Its translation: CSASVGNTDTQYF. The chain has TRBV20-1 and TRBJ2-3; D remains ambiguous. Germline-derived CDR1 and CDR2 are DFQATT and SNEGSKA (reference sequence). Trimming took 3 bases from V and 2 from J, leaving 9 bases between them. The CDR3 extends over 13 amino acids.

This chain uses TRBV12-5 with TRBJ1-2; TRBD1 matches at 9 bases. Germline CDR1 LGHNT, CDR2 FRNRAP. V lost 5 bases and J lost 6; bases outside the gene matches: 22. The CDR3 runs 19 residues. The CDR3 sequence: CASGLQGNQYRGPHDGYTF. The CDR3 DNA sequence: TGTGCTAGTGGTCTCCAAGGGAACCAATACAGGGGGCCTCATGATGGCTACACCTTC.

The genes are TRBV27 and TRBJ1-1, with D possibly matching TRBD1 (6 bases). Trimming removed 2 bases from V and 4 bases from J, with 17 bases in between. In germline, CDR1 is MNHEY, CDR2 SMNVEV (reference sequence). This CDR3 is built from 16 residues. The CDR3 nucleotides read TGTGCCAGCAGTTTAGAAAGGTCAGGGGTTGGCACTGAAGCTTTCTTT. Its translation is CASSLERSGVGTEAFF.

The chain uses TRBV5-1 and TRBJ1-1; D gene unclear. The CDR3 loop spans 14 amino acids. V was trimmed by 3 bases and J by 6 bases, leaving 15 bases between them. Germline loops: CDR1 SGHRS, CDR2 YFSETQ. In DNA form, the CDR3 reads TGCGCCAGCAGCTCCATCAGCACCCCTCCTGAAGCTTTCTTT. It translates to CASSSISTPPEAFF.

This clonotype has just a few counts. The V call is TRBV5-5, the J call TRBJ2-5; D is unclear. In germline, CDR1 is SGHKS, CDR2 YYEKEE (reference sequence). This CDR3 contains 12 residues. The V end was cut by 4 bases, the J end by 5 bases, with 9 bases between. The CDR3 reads CASSARGETQYF. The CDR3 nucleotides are TGTGCCAGCAGCGCCCGAGGCGAGACCCAGTACTTC.

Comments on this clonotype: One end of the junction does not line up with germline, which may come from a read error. DNA of the CDR3: TGTGCCATCGGTGAGATGACGGGACTAGCAATTTTTGAGCAGTTCTTC. It yields the protein CAIGEMTGLAIFEQFF. J is TRBJ2-1 and V is TRBV10-3; 9 bases fit TRBD2. The CDR3 consists of 16 residues. Germline-derived CDR1 and CDR2 are ENHRY and SYGVKD.

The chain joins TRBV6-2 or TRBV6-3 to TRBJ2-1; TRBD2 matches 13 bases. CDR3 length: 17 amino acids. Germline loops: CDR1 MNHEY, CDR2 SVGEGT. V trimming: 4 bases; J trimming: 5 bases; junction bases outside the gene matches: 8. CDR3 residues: CASSSRTSGGHNNEQFF. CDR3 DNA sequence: TGTGCCAGCAGTTCGCGGACTAGCGGGGGACACAACAATGAGCAGTTCTTC.

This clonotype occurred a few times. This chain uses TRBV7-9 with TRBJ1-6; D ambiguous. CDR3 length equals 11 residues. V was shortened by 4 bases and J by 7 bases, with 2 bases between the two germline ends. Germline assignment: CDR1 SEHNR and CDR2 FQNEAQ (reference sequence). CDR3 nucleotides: TGTGCCAGCAGCTACAATTCACCCCTCCACTTT. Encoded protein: CASSYNSPLHF.

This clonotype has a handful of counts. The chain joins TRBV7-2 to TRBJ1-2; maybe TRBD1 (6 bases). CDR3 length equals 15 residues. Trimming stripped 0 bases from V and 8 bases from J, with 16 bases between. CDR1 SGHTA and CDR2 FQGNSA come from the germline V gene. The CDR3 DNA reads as TGTGCCAGCAGCTTAGCGAGGCAGGGGATAGGAGGCTACACCTTC. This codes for CASSLARQGIGGYTF.

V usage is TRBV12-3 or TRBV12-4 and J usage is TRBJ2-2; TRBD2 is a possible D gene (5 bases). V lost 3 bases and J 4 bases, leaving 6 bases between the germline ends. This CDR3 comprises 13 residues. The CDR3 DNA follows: TGTGCCAGCAGTTTCCGGGGCACCGGGGAGCTGTTTTTT. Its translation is CASSFRGTGELFF.

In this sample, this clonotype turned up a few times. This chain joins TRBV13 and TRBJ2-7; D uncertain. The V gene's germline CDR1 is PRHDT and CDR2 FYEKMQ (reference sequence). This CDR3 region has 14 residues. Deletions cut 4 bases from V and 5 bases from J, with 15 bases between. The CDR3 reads CASSSRLWADEQYF. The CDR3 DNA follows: TGTGCCAGCAGCTCCCGACTGTGGGCGGACGAGCAGTACTTC.

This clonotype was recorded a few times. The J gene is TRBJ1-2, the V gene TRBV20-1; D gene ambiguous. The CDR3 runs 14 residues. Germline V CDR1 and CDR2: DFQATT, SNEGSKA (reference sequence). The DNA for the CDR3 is TGCAGCCCTTTACGCCGGGCCGCAAACTATGGCTACACCTTC. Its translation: CSPLRRAANYGYTF.

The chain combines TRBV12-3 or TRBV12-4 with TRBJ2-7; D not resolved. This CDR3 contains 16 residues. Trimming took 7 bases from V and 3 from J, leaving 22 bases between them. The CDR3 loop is CASTGRWDTLNYEQYF. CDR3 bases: TGTGCCAGCACCGGCCGTTGGGATACACTCAACTACGAGCAGTACTTC.

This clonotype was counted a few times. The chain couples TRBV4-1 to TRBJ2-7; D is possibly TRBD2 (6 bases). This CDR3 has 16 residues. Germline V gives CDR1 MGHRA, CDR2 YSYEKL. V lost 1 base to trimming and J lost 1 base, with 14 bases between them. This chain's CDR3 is CASSQGPAGGSYEQYF. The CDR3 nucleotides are TGCGCCAGCAGCCAAGGACCCGCAGGAGGGTCCTACGAGCAGTACTTC.

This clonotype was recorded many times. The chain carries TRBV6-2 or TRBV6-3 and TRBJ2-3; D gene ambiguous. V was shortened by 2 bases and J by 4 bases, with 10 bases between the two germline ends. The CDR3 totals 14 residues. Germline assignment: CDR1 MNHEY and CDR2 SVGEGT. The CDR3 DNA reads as TGTGCCAGCAGTTACGATCTCTATTCAGATACGCAGTATTTT. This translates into CASSYDLYSDTQYF.

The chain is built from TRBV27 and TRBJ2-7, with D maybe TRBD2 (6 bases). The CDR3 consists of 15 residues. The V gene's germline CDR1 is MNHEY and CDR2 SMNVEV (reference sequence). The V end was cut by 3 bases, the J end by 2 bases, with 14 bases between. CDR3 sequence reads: CASSFGGLEAYEQYF. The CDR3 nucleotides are TGTGCCAGCAGTTTTGGAGGGCTGGAAGCCTACGAGCAGTACTTC.

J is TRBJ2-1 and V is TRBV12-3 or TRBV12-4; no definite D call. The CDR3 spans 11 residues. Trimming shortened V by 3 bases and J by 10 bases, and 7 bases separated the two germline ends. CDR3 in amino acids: CASSFWREQFF. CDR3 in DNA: TGTGCCAGCAGTTTCTGGCGGGAGCAGTTCTTC.

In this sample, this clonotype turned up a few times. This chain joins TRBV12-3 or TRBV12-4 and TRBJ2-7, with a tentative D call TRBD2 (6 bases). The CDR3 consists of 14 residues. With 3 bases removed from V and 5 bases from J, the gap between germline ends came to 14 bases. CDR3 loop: CASSLSAGFNEQYF. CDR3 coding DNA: TGTGCCAGCAGTTTGAGCGCGGGGTTCAACGAGCAGTACTTC.

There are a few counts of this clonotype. The CDR3 spells CASSQEVGVLQETQYF. DNA of the CDR3: TGTGCCAGCAGCCAAGAGGTCGGGGTGCTCCAAGAGACCCAGTACTTC. V is TRBV3-1 and J is TRBJ2-5; a possible D gene is TRBD2 (5 bases). The CDR3 extends over 16 amino acids. Germline-derived CDR1 and CDR2 are LGHDT and YNNKEL (reference sequence). V was pared by 0 bases and J by 1 base, with 12 bases between.

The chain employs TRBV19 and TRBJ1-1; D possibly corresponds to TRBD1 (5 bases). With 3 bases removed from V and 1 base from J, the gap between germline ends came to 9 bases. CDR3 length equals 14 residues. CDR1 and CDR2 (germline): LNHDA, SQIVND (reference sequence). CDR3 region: CASSMGTANTEAFF. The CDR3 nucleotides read TGTGCCAGTAGTATGGGGACGGCGAACACTGAAGCTTTCTTT.

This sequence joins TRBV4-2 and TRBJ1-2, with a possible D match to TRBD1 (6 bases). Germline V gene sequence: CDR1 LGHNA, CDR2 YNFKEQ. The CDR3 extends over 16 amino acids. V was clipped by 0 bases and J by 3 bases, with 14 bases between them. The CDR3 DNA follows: TGTGCCAGCAGCCAAGATACGCAGGGGATCGACTATGGCTACACCTTC. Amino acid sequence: CASSQDTQGIDYGYTF.

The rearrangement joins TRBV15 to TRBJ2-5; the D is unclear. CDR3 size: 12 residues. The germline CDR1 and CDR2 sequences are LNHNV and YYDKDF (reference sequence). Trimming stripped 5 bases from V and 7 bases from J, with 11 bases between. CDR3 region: CATSPGLATQYF. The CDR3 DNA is TGTGCCACCAGCCCCGGCCTCGCGACCCAGTACTTC.